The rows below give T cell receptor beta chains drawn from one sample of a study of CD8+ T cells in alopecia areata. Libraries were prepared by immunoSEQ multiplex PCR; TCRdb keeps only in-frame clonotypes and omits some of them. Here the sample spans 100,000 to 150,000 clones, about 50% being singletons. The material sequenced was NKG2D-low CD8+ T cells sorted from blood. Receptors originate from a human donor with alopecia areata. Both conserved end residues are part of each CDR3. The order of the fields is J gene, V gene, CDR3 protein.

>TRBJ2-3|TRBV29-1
CSVEGGISTDTQYF
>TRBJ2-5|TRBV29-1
CSSPLSSETQYF
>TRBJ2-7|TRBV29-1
CSVDGQGSPYEQYF
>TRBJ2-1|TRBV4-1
CASSQPSGRGDNEQFF
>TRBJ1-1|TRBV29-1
CSVGYRADGTEAFF
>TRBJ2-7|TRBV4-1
CASSQDGASEQYF
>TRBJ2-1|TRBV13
CASSATTSGSYNEQFF
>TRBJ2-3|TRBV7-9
CASSPRGTDTQYF
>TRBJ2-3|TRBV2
CASSLMTGATDTQYF
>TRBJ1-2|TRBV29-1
CSVVAGYTF
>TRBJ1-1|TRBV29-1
CSVWDSEAFF
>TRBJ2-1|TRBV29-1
CSVLCYNEQFF
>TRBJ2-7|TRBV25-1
CASSAVGSYEQYF
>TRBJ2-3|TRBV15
CATSGTGTGSTDTQYF
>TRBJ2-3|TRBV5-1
CASSLGASGNTDTQYF
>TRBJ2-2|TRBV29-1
CSVDLGTGELFF
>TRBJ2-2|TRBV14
CASSQDVGGELFF
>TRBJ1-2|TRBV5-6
CASSLAPGDYGYTF
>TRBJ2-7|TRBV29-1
CSVAGGTTYEQYF
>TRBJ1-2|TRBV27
CATITGQLVTF
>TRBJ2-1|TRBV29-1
CSVPGPLGEQFF
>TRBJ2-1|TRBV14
CASSQGARYNEQFF
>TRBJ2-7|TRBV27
CASKGSIYEQYF
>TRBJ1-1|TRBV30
CAWRSGGEAFF
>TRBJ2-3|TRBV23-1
CASSQTERGGRDTQYF
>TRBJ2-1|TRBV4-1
CASSPSGGRSSEQFF